The 28 T cell receptor beta chains listed next were all sequenced from one sample in a study of cytomegalovirus exposure and HLA in healthy donors. 13 Jbeta primers and 60 Vbeta primers were used for the PCR. Method: immunoSEQ multiplex PCR; TCRdb's copy keeps in-frame clones and lacks some. In total, the table holds approximately 110,000 clones. The sample was PBMCs. These receptors came from a man aged 25-45 years in good health and CMV-seronegative.

The CDR3 nucleotides are TGTGCTAGTGGTTTGAAAACGGGTCTAGGGGTGAGTGGGATGAACACTGAAGCTTTCTTT. Its protein is CASGLKTGLGVSGMNTEAFF. The chain combines TRBV12-5 with TRBJ1-1, with TRBD1 as a possible D gene (5 bases). The germline CDR1 and CDR2 sequences are LGHNT and FRNRAP. CDR3 length: 20 residues. The V end was cut by 2 bases, the J end by 0 bases, with 25 bases between.

The chain is built from TRBV7-9 and TRBJ1-1; 10 nucleotides line up with TRBD1. The CDR3 runs 14 residues. J gave up 5 bases and V 4 bases, and 4 bases lay outside the gene matches. Germline CDR1 is SEHNR and CDR2 is FQNEAQ (reference sequence). This chain's CDR3 is CASSSTDRGTEAFF. The DNA for the CDR3 is TGTGCCAGCAGCTCGACGGACAGGGGGACTGAAGCTTTCTTT. Complete variable domain (other parts from reference TRBV7-9 and TRBJ1-1): DTGVSQNPRHKITKRGQNVTFRCDPISEHNRLYWYRQTLGQGPEFLTYFQNEAQLEKSRLLSDRFSAERPKGSFSTLEIQRTEQGDSAMYLCASSSTDRGTEAFFGQGTRLTVV.

This chain uses TRBV5-1 with TRBJ1-2; a weak D match, TRBD1 (6 bases). V gave up 0 bases and J gave up 8 bases, with 14 bases separating them. The length of the CDR3 is 14 residues. Germline assignment: CDR1 SGHRS and CDR2 YFSETQ. Here the CDR3 reads CASSLGQAVDGYTF. The CDR3, as DNA: TGCGCCAGCAGCTTGGGACAGGCGGTGGACGGCTACACCTTC.

The chain carries TRBV27 and TRBJ1-2, with 8 positions matching TRBD1. The CDR3 spans 14 residues. V gave up 0 bases and J gave up 6 bases; unmatched junction bases: 3. Germline-derived CDR1 and CDR2 are MNHEY and SMNVEV (reference sequence). Written as DNA, the CDR3 is TGTGCCAGCAGTTTATCGGCAGGGGGCCATGGCTACACCTTC. Protein sequence: CASSLSAGGHGYTF.

The gene calls are TRBV19 and TRBJ1-2, with a weak D call TRBD1 (5 bases). V gave up 9 bases and J gave up 4 bases, with 15 bases separating them. The CDR3 extends over 13 amino acids. Germline-derived CDR1 and CDR2 are LNHDA and SQIVND (reference sequence). CDR3 amino acids: CASHRLEGYGYTF. CDR3 in DNA: TGTGCCAGCCACAGGTTGGAGGGCTATGGCTACACCTTC.

In regard to this clone: The sample carries other DNA sequences with the same CDR3. This chain uses TRBV30 with TRBJ1-1; D is possibly TRBD1 (5 bases). The germline V gene has CDR1 GTSNPN and CDR2 SVGIG (reference sequence). The length of the CDR3 is 14 residues. V was clipped by 2 bases and J by 3 bases, with 13 bases between them. The DNA of the CDR3 is TGTGCCTGGAGTCCAGGGTGGGCGGACACTGAAGCTTTCTTT. Translating it yields CAWSPGWADTEAFF.

The J gene is TRBJ1-1, the V gene TRBV12-5; D possibly corresponds to TRBD1 (5 bases). The germline V gene encodes CDR1 LGHNT and CDR2 FRNRAP. The CDR3 is 16 residues long. The V gene lost 0 bases and the J gene lost 5 bases, with 16 bases spanning the gap. Written as DNA, the CDR3 is TGTGCTAGTGGTTTGGTACTGGGGGGGGGAAGGACTGAAGCTTTCTTT. Residues: CASGLVLGGGRTEAFF.

The J gene is TRBJ1-2, the V gene TRBV10-3; 9 bases are a match to TRBD1. The CDR3 extends over 17 amino acids. Looked up from germline, CDR1 is ENHRY and CDR2 is SYGVKD. Losses at the gene ends were 3 bases for V and 0 bases for J; bases not matched to a gene: 8. The CDR3 loop reads CAISDEGQGRTNYGYTF. The DNA for the CDR3 is TGTGCCATCAGTGATGAGGGACAGGGCAGAACTAACTATGGCTACACCTTC.

V usage is TRBV6-6 and J usage is TRBJ1-4; 9 positions agree with TRBD1. The trim removed 10 bases at V and 7 bases at J, leaving 7 bases unmatched. The CDR3 covers 13 residues. In germline, CDR1 is MNHNY, CDR2 SVGAGI (reference sequence). CDR3 loop: CATTGQGTEKLFF. CDR3 coding DNA: TGTGCCACCACGGGACAGGGTACTGAAAAACTGTTTTTT.

CDR3 in DNA: TGTGCCAGCAGCTTTCGGGCGGGCGAGACCCAGTACTTC. Translating gives CASSFRAGETQYF. The chain employs TRBV5-6 and TRBJ2-5, with TRBD2 as a possible D gene (5 bases). Trimming removed 2 bases from V and 5 bases from J, with 10 bases in between. The CDR3 is 13 residues long. Germline V gene sequence: CDR1 SGHDT, CDR2 YYEEEE.

This chain joins TRBV29-1 and TRBJ2-3, with D tentatively TRBD2 (5 bases). Germline CDR1 is SQVTM and CDR2 is ANQGSEA. Deletions cut 7 bases from V and 2 bases from J, with 13 bases between. CDR3 length: 13 residues. The CDR3 is CSGRGHLTDTQYF. In DNA form, the CDR3 reads TGCAGCGGAAGAGGGCACCTCACAGATACGCAGTATTTT.

V and J are TRBV9 and TRBJ2-1; TRBD1 matches at 8 bases. The V and J ends lost 0 bases and 12 bases, in that order; junction bases with no gene match: 5. The CDR3 runs to 13 residues. CDR1 and CDR2 from the germline V gene are SGDLS and YYNGEE. The DNA for the CDR3 is TGTGCCAGCAGCGTAGCTTGGACAGGGTGGCAGTTCTTC. Protein: CASSVAWTGWQFF.

The chain recombines TRBV27 with TRBJ1-4; a weak D match, TRBD1 (6 bases). CDR3 size: 18 residues. Trimming shortened V by 8 bases and J by 0 bases, and 22 bases separated the two germline ends. Germline V CDR1 and CDR2: MNHEY, SMNVEV (reference sequence). CDR3 sequence (DNA): TGTGCCAGCGGTCCCTTCAAGGGAGGGGGATCAACTAATGAAAAACTGTTTTTT. Amino acid sequence: CASGPFKGGGSTNEKLFF.

The V call is TRBV6-4, the J call TRBJ2-1; TRBD2 agrees at 10 bases. After removal of 4 bases from V and 7 bases from J, the junction contained 7 bases not matched to a gene. There are 15 residues in the CDR3. Germline V gene lookup returns CDR1 MRHNA and CDR2 SNTAGT. The CDR3 DNA reads TGTGCCAGCAGTGGAAGCGCTAGCGGGGGAAATGAGCAGTTCTTC. Protein sequence: CASSGSASGGNEQFF.

J is TRBJ2-3 and V is TRBV7-2, with a tentative D call TRBD1 (5 bases). This CDR3 spans 14 amino acids. V shed 2 bases and J shed 6 bases, with 12 bases lying between them. Germline CDR1 reads SGHTA; CDR2 reads FQGNSA. The CDR3 DNA reads as TGTGCCAGCAGCTTACAAGGGGCCGGGGATACGCAGTATTTT. Amino acids: CASSLQGAGDTQYF.

V is TRBV18 and J is TRBJ2-4; tentatively, D is TRBD2 (5 bases). Trimming took 0 bases from V and 0 from J, leaving 15 bases between them. CDR3 length: 18 residues. The germline CDR1 and CDR2 sequences are KGHSH and LQKENI. The CDR3 sequence: CASSPPSQRVVAKNIQYF. Here the CDR3 DNA reads TGTGCCAGCTCACCACCTTCACAGAGGGTAGTAGCCAAAAACATTCAGTACTTC.

V is TRBV19 and J is TRBJ1-6; 9 bases fit TRBD1. With 5 bases clipped from V and 2 bases from J, the junction kept 7 bases outside the gene matches. The germline V gene has CDR1 LNHDA and CDR2 SQIVND (reference sequence). The CDR3 has 17 amino acids. The CDR3: CASSPGTGFAYNSPLHF. In DNA, the CDR3 is TGTGCCAGTAGTCCCGGGACAGGGTTCGCCTATAATTCACCCCTCCACTTT.

The CDR3 here is CASSFDGQWNTEAFF. The CDR3 region has the DNA TGTGCCAGCAGTTTTGATGGACAATGGAACACTGAAGCTTTCTTT. The V gene is TRBV27, the J gene TRBJ1-1, with a weak D call TRBD1 (5 bases). V lost 3 bases and J lost 1, with 12 bases in between. This CDR3 has 15 amino acids. Germline-derived CDR1 and CDR2 are MNHEY and SMNVEV (reference sequence).

The rearrangement joins TRBV9 to TRBJ2-5; no definite D call. Trimming stripped 0 bases from V and 1 base from J, with 10 bases between. Germline CDR1 is SGDLS and CDR2 is YYNGEE. The length of the CDR3 is 15 residues. The CDR3 spells CASSVGSVLQETQYF. As DNA, the CDR3 is TGTGCCAGCAGCGTAGGTTCGGTCCTCCAAGAGACCCAGTACTTC.

The chain recombines TRBV10-3 with TRBJ2-5, with a tentative D call TRBD1 (7 bases). Germline-derived CDR1 and CDR2 are ENHRY and SYGVKD. The CDR3 runs 14 residues. The V end was cut by 5 bases, the J end by 3 bases, with 13 bases between. CDR3 in amino acids: CAISYQGGKETQYF. The CDR3 bases are TGTGCCATCAGTTACCAGGGGGGCAAAGAGACCCAGTACTTC.

The chain has TRBV2 and TRBJ2-3; TRBD1 matches at 7 bases. Germline V gene lookup returns CDR1 SNHLY and CDR2 FYNNEI. After removal of 2 bases from V and 4 bases from J, the junction contained 9 bases not matched to a gene. This CDR3 has 16 residues. The CDR3 reads CASSELGTVVADTQYF. DNA of the CDR3: TGTGCCAGCAGTGAACTCGGGACAGTCGTTGCAGATACGCAGTATTTT.

The gene calls are TRBV4-2 and TRBJ2-7, with 7 positions matching TRBD1. The CDR3 is 15 amino acids. CDR1 is LGHNA, CDR2 YNFKEQ, per germline. V lost 0 bases to trimming and J lost 4 bases; unmatched junction nucleotides: 6. This CDR3 reads CASSQEKGAVYEQYF. The CDR3, as DNA: TGTGCCAGCAGCCAAGAAAAGGGGGCGGTTTACGAGCAGTACTTC.

The rearrangement links TRBV29-1 to TRBJ2-3, with no clear D. V was trimmed by 6 bases and J by 1 base, leaving 14 bases between them. The CDR3 consists of 14 residues. CDR1 SQVTM and CDR2 ANQGSEA come from the germline V gene. CDR3: CSVEPQTRTDTQYF. DNA for the CDR3: TGCAGCGTCGAACCACAAACCCGCACAGATACGCAGTATTTT.

This chain connects TRBV28 to TRBJ1-6; 7 bases are shared with TRBD1. The CDR3 runs to 16 residues. The V and J ends lost 8 bases and 0 bases, in that order; junction bases with no gene match: 7. The germline V gene has CDR1 MDHEN and CDR2 SYDVKM. The CDR3 DNA sequence: TGTGCCAGCGGGATCAGGGGGAACTCCTATAATTCACCCCTCCACTTT. Its translation: CASGIRGNSYNSPLHF.

The V call is TRBV2, the J call TRBJ2-5; D possibly corresponds to TRBD2 (6 bases). Trimming took 5 bases from V and 5 from J, leaving 15 bases between them. The CDR3 sequence is 14 residues long. Germline CDR1 and CDR2: SNHLY and FYNNEI. The CDR3 nucleotides are TGTGCCAGCAGTCCGGGCGGGGTGGGGGAGACCCAGTACTTC. Encoded protein: CASSPGGVGETQYF.

The CDR3 nucleotides read TGTGCCAGCAGTGACCCGGGACAGGGCCAGCATTTT. Translation: CASSDPGQGQHF. The chain carries TRBV6-1 and TRBJ1-5; 9 bases fit TRBD1. The germline gives CDR1 MNHNS, CDR2 SASEGT. The CDR3 spans 12 residues. The trim removed 3 bases at V and 12 bases at J, leaving 3 bases unmatched.

The chain has TRBV6-5 and TRBJ1-1; the D is unclear. Per germline, CDR1 MNHEY and CDR2 SVGAGI. CDR3 size: 12 residues. Trimming stripped 5 bases from V and 2 bases from J, with 6 bases between. CDR3 residues: CASSEANTEAFF. For the CDR3, the DNA is TGTGCCAGCAGTGAAGCAAACACTGAAGCTTTCTTT.

The rearrangement joins TRBV19 to TRBJ2-7; possible D gene TRBD1, 7 bases. V was pared by 3 bases and J by 3 bases, with 15 bases between. CDR1 LNHDA and CDR2 SQIVND come from the germline V gene (reference sequence). This CDR3 spans 15 amino acids. The CDR3 DNA reads as TGTGCCAGTAGTATGGTTAGGAGGGGGCTCTACGAGCAGTACTTC. Its protein product is CASSMVRRGLYEQYF.